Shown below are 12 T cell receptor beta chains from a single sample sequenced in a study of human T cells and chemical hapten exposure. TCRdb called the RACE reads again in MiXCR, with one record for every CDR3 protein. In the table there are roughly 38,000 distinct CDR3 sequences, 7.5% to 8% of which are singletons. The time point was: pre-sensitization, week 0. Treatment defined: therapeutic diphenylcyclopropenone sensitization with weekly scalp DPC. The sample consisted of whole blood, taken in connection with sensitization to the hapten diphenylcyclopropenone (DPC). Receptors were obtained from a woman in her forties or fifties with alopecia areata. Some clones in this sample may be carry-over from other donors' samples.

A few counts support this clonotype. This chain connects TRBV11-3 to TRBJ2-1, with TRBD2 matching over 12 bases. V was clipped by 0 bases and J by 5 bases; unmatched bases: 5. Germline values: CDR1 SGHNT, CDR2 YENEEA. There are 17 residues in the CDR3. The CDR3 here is CASSLDRTSGADNEQFF. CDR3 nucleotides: TGTGCCAGCAGCTTAGACCGGACTAGCGGGGCAGACAATGAGCAGTTCTTC.

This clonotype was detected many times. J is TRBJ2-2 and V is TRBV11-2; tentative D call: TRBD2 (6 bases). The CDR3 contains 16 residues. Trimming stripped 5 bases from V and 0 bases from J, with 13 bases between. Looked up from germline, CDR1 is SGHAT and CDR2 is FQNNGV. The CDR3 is CASSHVRGPNTGELFF. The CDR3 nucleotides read TGTGCCAGCAGCCATGTGCGGGGACCGAACACCGGGGAGCTGTTTTTT.

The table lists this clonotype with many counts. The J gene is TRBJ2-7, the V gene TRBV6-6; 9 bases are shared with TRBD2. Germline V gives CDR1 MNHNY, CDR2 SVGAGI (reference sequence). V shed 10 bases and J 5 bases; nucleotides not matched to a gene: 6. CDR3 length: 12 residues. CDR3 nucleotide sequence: TGTGCCACCACGCGGGAGGGTCACGAGCAGTACTTC. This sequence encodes CATTREGHEQYF.

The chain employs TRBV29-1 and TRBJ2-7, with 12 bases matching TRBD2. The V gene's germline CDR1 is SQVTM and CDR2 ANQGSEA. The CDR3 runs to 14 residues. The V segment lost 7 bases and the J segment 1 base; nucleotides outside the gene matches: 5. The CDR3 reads CSAGLAGRSYEQYF. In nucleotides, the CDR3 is TGCAGCGCCGGACTAGCGGGAAGGTCCTACGAGCAGTACTTC.

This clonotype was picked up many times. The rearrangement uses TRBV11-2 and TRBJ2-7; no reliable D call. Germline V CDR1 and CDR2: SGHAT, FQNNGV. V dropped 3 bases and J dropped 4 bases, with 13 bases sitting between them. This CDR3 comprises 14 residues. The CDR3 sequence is CASSFKVGRYEQYF. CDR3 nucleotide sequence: TGTGCCAGCAGCTTTAAAGTTGGGCGGTACGAGCAGTACTTC.

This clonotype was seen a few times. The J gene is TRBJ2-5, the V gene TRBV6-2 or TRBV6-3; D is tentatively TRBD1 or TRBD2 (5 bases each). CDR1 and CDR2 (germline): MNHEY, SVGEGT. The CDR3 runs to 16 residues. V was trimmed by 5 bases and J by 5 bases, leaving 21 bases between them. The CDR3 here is CASSHTGAWRGETQYF. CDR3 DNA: TGTGCCAGCAGTCATACCGGGGCGTGGAGAGGGGAGACCCAGTACTTC.

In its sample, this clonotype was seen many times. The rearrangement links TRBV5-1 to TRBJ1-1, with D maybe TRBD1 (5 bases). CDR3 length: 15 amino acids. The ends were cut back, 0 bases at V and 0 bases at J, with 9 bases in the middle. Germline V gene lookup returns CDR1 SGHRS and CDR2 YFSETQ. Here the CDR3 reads CASSLAGGMNTEAFF. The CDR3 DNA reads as TGCGCCAGCAGCTTGGCCGGGGGAATGAACACTGAAGCTTTCTTT.

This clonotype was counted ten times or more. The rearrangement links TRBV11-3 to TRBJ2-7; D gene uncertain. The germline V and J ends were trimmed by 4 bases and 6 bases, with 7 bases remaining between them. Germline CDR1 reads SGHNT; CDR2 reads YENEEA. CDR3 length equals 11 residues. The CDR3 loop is CASSSHFEQYF. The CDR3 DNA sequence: TGTGCCAGCAGCTCCCATTTCGAGCAGTACTTC.

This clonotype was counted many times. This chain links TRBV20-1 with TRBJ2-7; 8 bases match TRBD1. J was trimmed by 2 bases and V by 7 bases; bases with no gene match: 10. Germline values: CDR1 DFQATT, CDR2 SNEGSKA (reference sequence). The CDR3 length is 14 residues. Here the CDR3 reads CSVPNRGAPYEQYF. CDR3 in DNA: TGCAGTGTCCCCAACAGGGGGGCCCCCTACGAGCAGTACTTC.

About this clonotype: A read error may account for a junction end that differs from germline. The CDR3 coding sequence is TGCAGCGTTGAAGAGAGCTCGGCCTTC. It encodes CSVEESSAF. The rearrangement links TRBV29-1 to TRBJ1-2; D remains ambiguous. In germline, CDR1 is SQVTM, CDR2 ANQGSEA. This CDR3 has 9 amino acids.

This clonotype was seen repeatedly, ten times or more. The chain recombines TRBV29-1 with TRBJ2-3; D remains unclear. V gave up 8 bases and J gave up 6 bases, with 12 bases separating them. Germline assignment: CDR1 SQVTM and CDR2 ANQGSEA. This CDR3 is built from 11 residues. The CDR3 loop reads CSFRYTDTQYF. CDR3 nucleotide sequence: TGCAGCTTTCGATACACGGATACGCAGTATTTT.

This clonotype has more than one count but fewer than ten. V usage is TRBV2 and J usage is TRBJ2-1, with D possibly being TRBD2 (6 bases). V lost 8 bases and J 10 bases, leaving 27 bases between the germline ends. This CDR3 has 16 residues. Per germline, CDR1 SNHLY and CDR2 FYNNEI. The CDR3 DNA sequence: TGTGCCAGCGGGGCTGACGGGACTCGATCAGCGTGGGAGCAGTTCTTC. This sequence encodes CASGADGTRSAWEQFF.